Reported below is one TCR beta chain. Its antigen is not identified. At one end, the junction sequence differs from germline, possibly due to a read error. This sample stems from a study of tumor-infiltrating lymphocytes in primary liver carcinoma. Study as a whole: The study reported T1-T3 N0M0 tumors spanning 4.2 to 10 cm. General study results and limits: It was in tumors, not blood, that the top-250-clone fraction was significantly higher (p = 0.039).

The CDR3 is made up of 13 amino acids. Germline assignment: CDR1 SEHNR and CDR2 FQNEAQ (reference sequence). Production of TCR beta cDNA used roughly 480 ng total RNA together with a constant-region primer. For TCR beta, libraries were produced by three nested multiplex PCR rounds using slightly modified ARM-PCR. The opening two PCR rounds, ten to eleven cycles each, paired TRBV1-TRBV30 forward primers with a C-beta reverse primer. TCRdb reprocessed the multiplex PCR reads with MiXCR, giving one entry per CDR3 protein. The profile shows some 130,000 distinct CDR3 sequences, around 65% of them singletons. Each 20-30 mg portion of unsorted bulk tissue served as the source for co-extraction of RNA and DNA. Patients underwent surgical resection for primary liver carcinoma. No treatment had been given to the patients, who were chronically infected with HBV.

This clonotype was obtained from a woman aged 60 to 75 with primary liver carcinoma and hepatitis B virus infection. The sample was tumor-adjacent normal liver tissue. This chain connects TRBV7-9 to TRBJ1-1, with 7 bases matching TRBD1. The CDR3 loop reads CASARGMNTEAFF. In DNA form, the CDR3 reads TGTGCCAGCGCCAGGGGGATGAACACAGAAGCTTTCTTT.